This TCR beta chain was profiled in a study of early T cells in non-severe SARS-CoV-2 infection. Overall study: The sequenced material was bulk RNA from unsorted whole blood, and its chains were unpaired.

There are 14 residues in the CDR3. Germline-derived CDR1 and CDR2 are MNHEY and SMNVEV (reference sequence). V gave up 5 bases and J gave up 6 bases, with 14 bases separating them. Unique molecular identifiers were added to individual cDNA molecules. TCRdb re-called the 5' RACE reads through MiXCR, storing one row per CDR3 protein. Of 25,000 to 30,000 distinct CDR3 sequences detected, roughly 5.7% appear once; the ten largest clones hold approximately 25%. The sample taken for sequencing was whole blood. The genes are TRBV27 and TRBJ1-5; D is possibly TRBD1 (5 bases). The TCR sequence derives from an adult who was a healthcare worker with PCR-confirmed SARS-CoV-2 infection or an uninfected control (not recorded which). DNA of the CDR3: TGTGCCAGCAGTGCCAGGGCGAAGGTTCAGCCCCAGCATTTT. It specifies CASSARAKVQPQHF.